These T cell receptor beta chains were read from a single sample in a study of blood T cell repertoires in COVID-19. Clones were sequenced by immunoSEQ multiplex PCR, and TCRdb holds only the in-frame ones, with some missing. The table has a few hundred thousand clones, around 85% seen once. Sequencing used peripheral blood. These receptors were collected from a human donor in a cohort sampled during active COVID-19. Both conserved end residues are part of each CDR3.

CDR3 protein: CASSIFSDRKFTDTQYF
V gene: TRBV27

CDR3 protein: CATSEGGTGAGYTF
V gene: TRBV24-1

CDR3 protein: CASSWTGDGNTIYF
V gene: TRBV5-1

CDR3 protein: CASSLDKGTGPDTQYF
V gene: TRBV11-3

CDR3 protein: CASRQGFGAFF
V gene: TRBV6-5

CDR3 protein: CAWSIDSSRPQHF
V gene: TRBV30

CDR3 protein: CASRSGQGRSEAFF
V gene: TRBV6-5

CDR3 protein: CASSLQDSTDTQYF
V gene: TRBV5-1

CDR3 protein: CASSSTGTGNTGELFF
V gene: TRBV5-4

CDR3 protein: CASSYRSGLPNEKLFF
V gene: TRBV7-8

CDR3 protein: CASSLLGGLKGYTF
V gene: TRBV27

CDR3 protein: CASSLTGGPNQPQHF
V gene: TRBV27

CDR3 protein: CAWSVWAANTEAFF
V gene: TRBV30

CDR3 protein: CASSDWQVSYEQYF
V gene: TRBV6-1

CDR3 protein: CASTLTGENIQYF
V gene: TRBV12-3/TRBV12-4

CDR3 protein: CSAITVSSGNTIYF
V gene: TRBV29-1

CDR3 protein: CASSLGPLGRGTEAFF
V gene: TRBV7-2

CDR3 protein: CASSLESGFNYGYTF
V gene: TRBV5-6

CDR3 protein: CASSLDVGGGTEAFF
V gene: TRBV7-9

CDR3 protein: CASSILQGGTGNTIYF
V gene: TRBV19

CDR3 protein: CASSGAPNQPQHF
V gene: TRBV10-1

CDR3 protein: CASSEPTVNYGYTF
V gene: TRBV2

CDR3 protein: CASSLATGGEAFF
V gene: TRBV5-8

CDR3 protein: CASSLSGTGHYNEQFF
V gene: TRBV25-1

CDR3 protein: CASSQGLAKNIQYF
V gene: TRBV4-2

CDR3 protein: CASRQRGGRYPMNTGELFF
V gene: TRBV21-1

CDR3 protein: CSVDTNYGYTF
V gene: TRBV29-1

CDR3 protein: CASSQGRGKGTDTQYF
V gene: TRBV14